This T cell receptor (beta chain) comes out of a study of OX40 agonist ivuxolimab in advanced cancers. Study details: Dose-escalation patients had hepatocellular carcinoma, melanoma, renal cell or head and neck cancer. The group had a mean age of around 60 years, ranged from about 20 to 85, and was less than 85% male. Whole-study results and caveats: The study observed clonal expansion of CD4+ and CD8+ blood T cells by week 6 at 0.1 to 3.0 mg/kg. CD8+ T cells averaged more expanded clones than CD4+.

The table came from immunoSEQ multiplex PCR; TCRdb's copy has only in-frame clones and leaves some out. The profile shows 35,000 to 55,000 clones, around 94% of them singletons. From germline, CDR1 is SQVTM and CDR2 ANQGSEA. The ends lost 1 base at V and 7 bases at J; junction bases unmatched: 12. This CDR3 spans 18 amino acids. Notes on this clone: What it binds is unknown.

The clonotype originates from an adult with an advanced solid tumor such as melanoma, head and neck, liver or kidney cancer. The chain combines TRBV29-1 with TRBJ2-1, with 14 bases that match TRBD2. The sequencing here drew on CD4+ or CD8+ T cells sorted from blood, taken in a trial of the OX40 agonist ivuxolimab. The CDR3 DNA sequence: TGCAGCGTTGAAGGGGGGACGGGACTAGCGGGAGTTCTGAATGAGCAGTTCTTC. Translation: CSVEGGTGLAGVLNEQFF.